Listed below are T cell receptor beta chains from one sample, sequenced in a study of neoadjuvant anti-PD-1 for oral cavity cancer. Here immunoSEQ multiplex PCR was the method, and the copy in TCRdb shows in-frame clones only, minus some. The sample carries more than 50,000 clones, under 85% recorded once. The sample consisted of PBMCs, taken before nivolumab (anti-PD-1) treatment. Receptor source: a person aged 40 to 85 with oral cavity squamous cell carcinoma. CDR3s include the opening cysteine and the closing phenylalanine or tryptophan. Each record gives: J gene, clone size, V gene, CDR3 protein. A clone size is listed for some rows: how often the clone was seen (once, few, many), or a class if it is expanded.

j_call: TRBJ2-7
clone_size: NA
v_call: TRBV7-9
cdr3_aa: CASSGLAGGRYEQYF

j_call: TRBJ2-2
clone_size: NA
v_call: TRBV6-6
cdr3_aa: CASSYTVFGELFF

j_call: TRBJ2-1
clone_size: NA
v_call: TRBV11-3
cdr3_aa: CASSPDSTCDEQFF

j_call: TRBJ1-6
clone_size: NA
v_call: TRBV2
cdr3_aa: CASTGGDRWDSPLHF

j_call: TRBJ2-1
clone_size: NA
v_call: TRBV7-2
cdr3_aa: CASTPPSPYNEQFF

j_call: TRBJ1-4
clone_size: NA
v_call: TRBV19
cdr3_aa: CASSMGRGGEKLFF

j_call: TRBJ1-5
clone_size: NA
v_call: TRBV18
cdr3_aa: CASSPMTGMDQPQHF

j_call: TRBJ1-5
clone_size: NA
v_call: TRBV29-1
cdr3_aa: CSVQGGQPGGPQHF

j_call: TRBJ1-2
clone_size: NA
v_call: TRBV7-2
cdr3_aa: CASSLGGKVNYGYTF

j_call: TRBJ2-2
clone_size: many
v_call: TRBV18
cdr3_aa: CASSPGTDNTGELFF

j_call: TRBJ1-2
clone_size: few
v_call: TRBV28
cdr3_aa: CASSFRVSLYGYTF

j_call: TRBJ2-3
clone_size: few
v_call: TRBV6-5
cdr3_aa: CASLSTGGRTDTQYF

j_call: TRBJ2-2
clone_size: many
v_call: TRBV18
cdr3_aa: CASSPEWGAGELFF

j_call: TRBJ2-7
clone_size: once
v_call: TRBV12-5
cdr3_aa: CASGFNSYEQYF

j_call: TRBJ1-2
clone_size: NA
v_call: TRBV2
cdr3_aa: CASRAGGGYGYTF

j_call: TRBJ2-7
clone_size: NA
v_call: TRBV7-8
cdr3_aa: CASSLVSGSISEQYF

j_call: TRBJ2-7
clone_size: NA
v_call: TRBV10-2
cdr3_aa: CASSEESDRRNEQYF

j_call: TRBJ1-4
clone_size: NA
v_call: TRBV20-1
cdr3_aa: CSAWDEKLFF

j_call: TRBJ1-5
clone_size: once
v_call: TRBV2
cdr3_aa: CASSEDGRGRRPQHF

j_call: TRBJ1-2
clone_size: NA
v_call: TRBV7-6
cdr3_aa: CASSLARDSNYGYTF

j_call: TRBJ2-7
clone_size: NA
v_call: TRBV11-2
cdr3_aa: CASSLWAGSYEQYF

j_call: TRBJ1-1
clone_size: NA
v_call: TRBV7-8
cdr3_aa: CASRGGWRMNTEAFF

j_call: TRBJ2-2
clone_size: NA
v_call: TRBV6-5
cdr3_aa: CASSYSDSMTGELFF

j_call: TRBJ2-7
clone_size: NA
v_call: TRBV27
cdr3_aa: CASSFGRGAYEQYF

j_call: TRBJ1-1
clone_size: NA
v_call: TRBV6-1
cdr3_aa: CASSVLTDRPDAFF

j_call: TRBJ1-5
clone_size: NA
v_call: TRBV11-2
cdr3_aa: CASSQGAQPQHF

j_call: TRBJ2-1
clone_size: NA
v_call: TRBV6-4
cdr3_aa: CASSLHTSGLYNEQFF

j_call: TRBJ2-3
clone_size: NA
v_call: TRBV2
cdr3_aa: CASSPGAGGPTDTQYF

j_call: TRBJ1-1
clone_size: NA
v_call: TRBV5-1
cdr3_aa: CATSETANTEAFF

j_call: TRBJ2-5
clone_size: NA
v_call: TRBV11-2
cdr3_aa: CASSLDRVSGDIFHQETQYF

j_call: TRBJ1-1
clone_size: NA
v_call: TRBV25-1
cdr3_aa: CASSDSPGGSGNTEAFF

j_call: TRBJ1-5
clone_size: NA
v_call: TRBV6-1
cdr3_aa: CASTERPLNQPQHF

j_call: TRBJ2-6
clone_size: NA
v_call: TRBV19
cdr3_aa: CASSADRPGANVLTF

j_call: TRBJ1-2
clone_size: NA
v_call: TRBV15
cdr3_aa: CATSRGGIGDGYTF

j_call: TRBJ1-5
clone_size: NA
v_call: TRBV30
cdr3_aa: CAWSANLGNQPQHF

j_call: TRBJ1-1
clone_size: few
v_call: TRBV7-6
cdr3_aa: CASSLELDTEAFF

j_call: TRBJ1-3
clone_size: NA
v_call: TRBV19
cdr3_aa: CASSSPFSGNTIYF

j_call: TRBJ2-7
clone_size: NA
v_call: TRBV11-2
cdr3_aa: CASSPLGSYEQYF

j_call: TRBJ2-7
clone_size: few
v_call: TRBV28
cdr3_aa: CASSSHRGGYEQYF

j_call: TRBJ1-1
clone_size: few
v_call: TRBV10-3
cdr3_aa: CAISEEGGHRAEAFF

j_call: TRBJ1-1
clone_size: few
v_call: TRBV7-3
cdr3_aa: CASSSGSGGAFF

j_call: TRBJ2-1
clone_size: NA
v_call: TRBV6-1
cdr3_aa: CASSESPDREDNEQFF

j_call: TRBJ1-6
clone_size: NA
v_call: TRBV7-3
cdr3_aa: CASSSTGNSPLHF

j_call: TRBJ2-7
clone_size: few
v_call: TRBV5-1
cdr3_aa: CASSQGQGGEQYF

j_call: TRBJ1-6
clone_size: NA
v_call: TRBV19
cdr3_aa: CATQPGQNSPLHF

j_call: TRBJ2-7
clone_size: NA
v_call: TRBV7-9
cdr3_aa: CASSLGQGAYEQYF

j_call: TRBJ1-5
clone_size: NA
v_call: TRBV6-1
cdr3_aa: CASKGRRAGNQPQHF

j_call: TRBJ1-2
clone_size: NA
v_call: TRBV15
cdr3_aa: CATSRDFQSLYGYTF

j_call: TRBJ1-1
clone_size: NA
v_call: TRBV27
cdr3_aa: CASSSLRSTEAFF

j_call: TRBJ2-7
clone_size: NA
v_call: TRBV5-1
cdr3_aa: CASSLWQSSYEQYF

j_call: TRBJ1-3
clone_size: NA
v_call: TRBV5-1
cdr3_aa: CASSLKSSRDSGNTIYF